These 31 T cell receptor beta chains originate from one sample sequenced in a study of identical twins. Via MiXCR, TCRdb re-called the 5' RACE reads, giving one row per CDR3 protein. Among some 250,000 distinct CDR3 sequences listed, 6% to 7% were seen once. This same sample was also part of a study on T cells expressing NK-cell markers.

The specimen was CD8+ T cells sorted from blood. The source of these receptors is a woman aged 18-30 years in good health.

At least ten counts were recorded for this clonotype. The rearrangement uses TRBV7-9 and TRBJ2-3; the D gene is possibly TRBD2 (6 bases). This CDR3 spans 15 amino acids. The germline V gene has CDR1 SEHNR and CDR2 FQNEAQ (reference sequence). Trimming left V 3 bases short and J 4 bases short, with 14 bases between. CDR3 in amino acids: CASSFRAGTADTQYF. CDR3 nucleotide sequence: TGTGCCAGCAGCTTTAGAGCGGGTACGGCAGATACGCAGTATTTT.

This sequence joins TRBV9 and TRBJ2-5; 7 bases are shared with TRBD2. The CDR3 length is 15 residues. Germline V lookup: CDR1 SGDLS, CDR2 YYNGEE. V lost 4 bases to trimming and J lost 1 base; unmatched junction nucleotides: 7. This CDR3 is CASSPSGGVQETQYF. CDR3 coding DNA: TGTGCCAGCAGCCCCTCTGGGGGGGTCCAAGAGACCCAGTACTTC. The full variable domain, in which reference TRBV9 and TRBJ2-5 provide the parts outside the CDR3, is DSGVTQTPKHLITATGQRVTLRCSPRSGDLSVYWYQQSLDQGLQFLIQYYNGEERAKGNILERFSAQQFPDLHSELNLSSLELGDSALYFCASSPSGGVQETQYFGPGTRLLVL.

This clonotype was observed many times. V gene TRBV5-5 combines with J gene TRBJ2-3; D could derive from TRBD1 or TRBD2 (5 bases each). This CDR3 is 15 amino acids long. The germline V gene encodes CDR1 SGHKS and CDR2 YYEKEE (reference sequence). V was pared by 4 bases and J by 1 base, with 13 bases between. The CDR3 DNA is TGTGCCAGCAGCCCCCGCCCGGGACGCACAGATACGCAGTATTTT. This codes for CASSPRPGRTDTQYF.

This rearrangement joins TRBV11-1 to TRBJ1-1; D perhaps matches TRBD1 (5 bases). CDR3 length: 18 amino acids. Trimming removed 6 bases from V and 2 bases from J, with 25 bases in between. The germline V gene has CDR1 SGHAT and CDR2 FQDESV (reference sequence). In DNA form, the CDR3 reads TGTGCCAGCAGTTTGGGGGGAGGGAGTGGCTCCCTCAACACTGAAGCTTTCTTT. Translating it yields CASSLGGGSGSLNTEAFF.

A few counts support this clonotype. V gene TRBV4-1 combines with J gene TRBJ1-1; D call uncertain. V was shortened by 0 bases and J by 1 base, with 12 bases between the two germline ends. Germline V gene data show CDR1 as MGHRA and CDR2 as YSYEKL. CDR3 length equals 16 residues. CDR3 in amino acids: CASSQDTRSGNTEAFF. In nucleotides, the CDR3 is TGCGCCAGCAGCCAAGATACCAGGAGCGGGAACACTGAAGCTTTCTTT.

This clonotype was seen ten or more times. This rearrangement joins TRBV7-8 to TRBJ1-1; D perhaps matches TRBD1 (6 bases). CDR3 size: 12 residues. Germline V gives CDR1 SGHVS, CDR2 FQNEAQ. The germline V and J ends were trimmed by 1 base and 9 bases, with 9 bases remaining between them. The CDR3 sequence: CASSLGGGQAFF. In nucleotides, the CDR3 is TGTGCCAGCAGCTTAGGGGGGGGCCAAGCTTTCTTT.

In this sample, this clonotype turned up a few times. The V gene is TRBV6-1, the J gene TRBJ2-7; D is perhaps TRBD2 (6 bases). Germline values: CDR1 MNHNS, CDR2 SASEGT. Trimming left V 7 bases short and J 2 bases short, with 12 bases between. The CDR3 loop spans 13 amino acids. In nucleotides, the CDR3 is TGTGCCAGCACGACTAGTCCGGCCTACGAGCAGTACTTC. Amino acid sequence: CASTTSPAYEQYF.

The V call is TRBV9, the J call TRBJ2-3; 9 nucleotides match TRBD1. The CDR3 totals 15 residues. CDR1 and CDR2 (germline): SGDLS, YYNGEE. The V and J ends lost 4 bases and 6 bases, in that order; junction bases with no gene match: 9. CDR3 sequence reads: CASSFIGTGLDTQYF. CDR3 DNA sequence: TGTGCCAGCAGCTTTATCGGGACAGGGTTGGATACGCAGTATTTT.

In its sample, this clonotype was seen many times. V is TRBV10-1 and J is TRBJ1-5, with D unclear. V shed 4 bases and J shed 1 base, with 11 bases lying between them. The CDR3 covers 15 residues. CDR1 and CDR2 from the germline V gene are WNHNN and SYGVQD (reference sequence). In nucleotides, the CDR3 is TGCGCCAGCAGTGCCGGACCGGGGAGCAATCAGCCCCAGCATTTT. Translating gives CASSAGPGSNQPQHF.

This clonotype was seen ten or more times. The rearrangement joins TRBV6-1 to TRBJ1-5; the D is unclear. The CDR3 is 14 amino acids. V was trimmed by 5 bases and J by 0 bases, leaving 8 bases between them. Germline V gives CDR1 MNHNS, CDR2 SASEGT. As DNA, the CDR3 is TGTGCCAGCAGTCCTGATGATAGCAATCAGCCCCAGCATTTT. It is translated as CASSPDDSNQPQHF.

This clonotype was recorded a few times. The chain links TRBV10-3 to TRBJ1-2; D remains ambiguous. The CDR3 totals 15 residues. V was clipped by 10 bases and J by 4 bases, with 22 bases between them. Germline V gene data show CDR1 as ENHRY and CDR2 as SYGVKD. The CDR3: CATENSPSAPYGYTF. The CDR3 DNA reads TGTGCCACCGAAAACTCGCCCTCGGCCCCCTATGGCTACACCTTC.

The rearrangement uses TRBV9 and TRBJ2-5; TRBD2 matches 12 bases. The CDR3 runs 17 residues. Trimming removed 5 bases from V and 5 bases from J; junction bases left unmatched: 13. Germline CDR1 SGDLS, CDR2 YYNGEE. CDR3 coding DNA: TGTGCCAGCAGTCCGGCAGCTAGCGGGAGGGCTTGGGAGACCCAGTACTTC. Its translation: CASSPAASGRAWETQYF.

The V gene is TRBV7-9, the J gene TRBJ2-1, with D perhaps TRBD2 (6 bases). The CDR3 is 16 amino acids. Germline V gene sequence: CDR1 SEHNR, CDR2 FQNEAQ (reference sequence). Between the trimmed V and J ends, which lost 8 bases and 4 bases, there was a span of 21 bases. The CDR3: CASEDRDLGTYNEQFF. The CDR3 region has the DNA TGTGCCAGCGAAGACCGGGACCTCGGGACTTACAATGAGCAGTTCTTC.

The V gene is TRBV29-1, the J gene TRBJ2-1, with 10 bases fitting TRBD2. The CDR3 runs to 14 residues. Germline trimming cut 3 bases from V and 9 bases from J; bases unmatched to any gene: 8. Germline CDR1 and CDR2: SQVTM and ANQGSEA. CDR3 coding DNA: TGCAGCGTTGAGGCCCCTAGCGGGAGTAGTGAGCAGTTCTTC. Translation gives CSVEAPSGSSEQFF.

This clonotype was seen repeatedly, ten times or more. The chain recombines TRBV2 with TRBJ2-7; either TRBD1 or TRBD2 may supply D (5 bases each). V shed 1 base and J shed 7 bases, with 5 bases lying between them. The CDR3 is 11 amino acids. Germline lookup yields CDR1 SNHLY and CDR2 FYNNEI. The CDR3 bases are TGTGCCAGCAGTGAAGGGGGGGAGCAGTACTTC. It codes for CASSEGGEQYF.

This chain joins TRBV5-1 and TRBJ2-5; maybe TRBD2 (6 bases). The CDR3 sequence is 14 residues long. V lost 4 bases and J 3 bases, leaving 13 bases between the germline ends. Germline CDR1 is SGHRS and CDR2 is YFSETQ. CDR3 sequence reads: CASSTSGRKETQYF. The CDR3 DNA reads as TGCGCCAGCAGCACCTCAGGGAGGAAAGAGACCCAGTACTTC. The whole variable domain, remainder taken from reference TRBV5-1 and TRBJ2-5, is KAGVTQTPRYLIKTRGQQVTLSCSPISGHRSVSWYQQTPGQGLQFLFEYFSETQRNKGNFPGRFSGRQFSNSRSEMNVSTLELGDSALYLCASSTSGRKETQYFGPGTRLLVL.

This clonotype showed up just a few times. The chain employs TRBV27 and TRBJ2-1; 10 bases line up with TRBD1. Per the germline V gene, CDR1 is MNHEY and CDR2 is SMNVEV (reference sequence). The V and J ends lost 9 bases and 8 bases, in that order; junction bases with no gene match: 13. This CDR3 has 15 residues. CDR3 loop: CASVFRDRGVDEQFF. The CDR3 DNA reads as TGTGCCAGTGTTTTCCGGGACAGGGGTGTTGATGAGCAGTTCTTC.

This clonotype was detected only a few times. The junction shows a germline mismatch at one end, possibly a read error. Here the CDR3 reads CASSPGLQGWVF. The CDR3, as DNA: TGTGCCAGCAGTCCGGGCCTGCAGGGGTGGGTCTTT. The rearrangement joins TRBV12-3 or TRBV12-4 to TRBJ1-1, with D possibly TRBD1 on 6 matching bases. This CDR3 spans 12 amino acids.

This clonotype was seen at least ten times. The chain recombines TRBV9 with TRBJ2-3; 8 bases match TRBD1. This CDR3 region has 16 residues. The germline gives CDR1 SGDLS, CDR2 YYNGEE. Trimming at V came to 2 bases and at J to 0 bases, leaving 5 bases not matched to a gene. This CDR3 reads CASSVPRTGSTDTQYF. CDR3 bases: TGTGCCAGCAGCGTCCCCCGGACAGGGAGCACAGATACGCAGTATTTT. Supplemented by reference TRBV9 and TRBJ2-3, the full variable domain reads DSGVTQTPKHLITATGQRVTLRCSPRSGDLSVYWYQQSLDQGLQFLIQYYNGEERAKGNILERFSAQQFPDLHSELNLSSLELGDSALYFCASSVPRTGSTDTQYFGPGTRLTVL.

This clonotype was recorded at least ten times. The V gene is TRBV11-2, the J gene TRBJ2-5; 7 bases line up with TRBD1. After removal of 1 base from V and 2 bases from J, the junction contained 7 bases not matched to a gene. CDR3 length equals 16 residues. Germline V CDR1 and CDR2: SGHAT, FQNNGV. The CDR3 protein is CASSLATDRDQETQYF. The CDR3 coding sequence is TGTGCCAGCAGCTTAGCCACTGACAGGGATCAAGAGACCCAGTACTTC. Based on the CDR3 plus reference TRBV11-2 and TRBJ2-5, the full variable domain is EAGVAQSPRYKIIEKRQSVAFWCNPISGHATLYWYQQILGQGPKLLIQFQNNGVVDDSQLPKDRFSAERLKGVDSTLKIQPAKLEDSAVYLCASSLATDRDQETQYFGPGTRLLVL.

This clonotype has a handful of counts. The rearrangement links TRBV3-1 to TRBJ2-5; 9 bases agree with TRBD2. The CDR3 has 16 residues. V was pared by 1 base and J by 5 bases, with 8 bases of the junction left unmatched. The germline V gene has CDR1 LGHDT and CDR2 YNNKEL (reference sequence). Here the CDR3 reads CASSQVPLAGWETQYF. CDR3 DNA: TGTGCCAGCAGCCAAGTGCCCCTAGCGGGGTGGGAGACCCAGTACTTC.

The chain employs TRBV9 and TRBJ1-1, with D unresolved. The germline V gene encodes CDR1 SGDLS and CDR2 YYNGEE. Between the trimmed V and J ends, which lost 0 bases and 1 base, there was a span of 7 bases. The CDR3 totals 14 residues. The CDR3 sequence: CASSVGDSNTEAFF. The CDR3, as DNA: TGTGCCAGCAGCGTAGGTGACTCGAACACTGAAGCTTTCTTT.

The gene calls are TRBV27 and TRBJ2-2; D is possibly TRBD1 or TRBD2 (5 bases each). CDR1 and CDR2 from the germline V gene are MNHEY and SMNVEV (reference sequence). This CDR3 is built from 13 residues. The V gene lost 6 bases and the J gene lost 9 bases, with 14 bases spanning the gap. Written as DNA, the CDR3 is TGTGCCAGCAGCCCCTCCGGGACCAGGGAGCTGTTTTTT. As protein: CASSPSGTRELFF.

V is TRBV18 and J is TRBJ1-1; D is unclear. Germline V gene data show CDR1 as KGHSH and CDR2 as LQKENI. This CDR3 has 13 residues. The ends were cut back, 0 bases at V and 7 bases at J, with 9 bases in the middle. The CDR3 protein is CASSPPPPGEAFF. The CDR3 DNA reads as TGTGCCAGCTCACCACCCCCTCCCGGTGAAGCTTTCTTT.

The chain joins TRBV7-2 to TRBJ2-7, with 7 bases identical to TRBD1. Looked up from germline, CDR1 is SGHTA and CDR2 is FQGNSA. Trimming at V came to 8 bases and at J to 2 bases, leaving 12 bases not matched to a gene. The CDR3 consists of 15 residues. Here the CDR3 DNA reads TGTGCCAGCTTGGGCACAGGGGTGAGGACCTACGAGCAGTACTTC. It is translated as CASLGTGVRTYEQYF.

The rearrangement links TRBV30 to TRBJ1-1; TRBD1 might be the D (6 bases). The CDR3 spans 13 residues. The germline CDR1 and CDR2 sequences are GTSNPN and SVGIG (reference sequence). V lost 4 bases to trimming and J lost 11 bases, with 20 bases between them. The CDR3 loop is CAWTGTPVLGAFF. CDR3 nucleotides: TGTGCCTGGACAGGGACACCCGTTCTCGGGGCTTTCTTT.

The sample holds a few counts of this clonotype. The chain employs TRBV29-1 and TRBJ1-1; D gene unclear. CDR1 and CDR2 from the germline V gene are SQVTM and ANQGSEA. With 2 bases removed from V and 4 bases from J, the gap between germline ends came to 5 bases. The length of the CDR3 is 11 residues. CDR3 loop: CSVEQITEAFF. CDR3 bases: TGCAGCGTTGAACAGATCACTGAAGCTTTCTTT.

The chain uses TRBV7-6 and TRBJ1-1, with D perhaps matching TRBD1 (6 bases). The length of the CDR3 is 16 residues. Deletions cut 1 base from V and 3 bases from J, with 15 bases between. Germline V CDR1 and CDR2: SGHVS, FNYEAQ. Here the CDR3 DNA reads TGTGCCAGCAGCTTAGTTACTAGGGGGTCTGACACTGAAGCTTTCTTT. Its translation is CASSLVTRGSDTEAFF.

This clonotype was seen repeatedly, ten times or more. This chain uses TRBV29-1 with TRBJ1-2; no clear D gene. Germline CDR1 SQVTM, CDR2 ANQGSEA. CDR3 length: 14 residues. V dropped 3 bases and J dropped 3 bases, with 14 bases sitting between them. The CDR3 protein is CSVDDGSSDYGYTF. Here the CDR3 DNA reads TGCAGCGTTGATGATGGGAGCAGTGACTATGGCTACACCTTC.

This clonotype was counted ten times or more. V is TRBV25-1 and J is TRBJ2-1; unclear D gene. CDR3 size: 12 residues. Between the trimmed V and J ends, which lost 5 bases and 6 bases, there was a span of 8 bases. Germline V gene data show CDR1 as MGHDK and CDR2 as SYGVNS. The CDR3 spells CASSSSGNEQFF. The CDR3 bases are TGTGCCAGCAGTTCTAGTGGCAATGAGCAGTTCTTC.

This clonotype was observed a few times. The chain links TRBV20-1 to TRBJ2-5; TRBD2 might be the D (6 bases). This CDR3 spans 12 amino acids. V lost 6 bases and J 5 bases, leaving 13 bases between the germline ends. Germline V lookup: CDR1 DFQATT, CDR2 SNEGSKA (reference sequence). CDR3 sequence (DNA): TGCAGTGCGGCTCTAGCGAGGGAGACCCAGTACTTC. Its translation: CSAALARETQYF.